One sample yielded the 6 T cell receptor beta chains listed below, sequenced in a study of cytomegalovirus exposure and HLA in healthy donors. 60 Vbeta and 13 Jbeta primers were used in PCR. Generated by immunoSEQ multiplex PCR, the TCRdb table keeps only in-frame clones and is missing some. Of about 150,000 clones listed, approximately 80% were seen once; the top ten hold roughly 2.1%. Sequencing input: PBMCs. The receptors shown here come from a man aged 18 to 30 in good health and CMV-seronegative.

This clone has more than one count but fewer than ten. The CDR3: CASSFTGGLGNQPQHF. The CDR3 DNA is TGTGCCAGCAGCTTTACAGGGGGCTTAGGCAATCAGCCCCAGCATTTT. The rearrangement uses TRBV7-9 and TRBJ1-5; TRBD1 matches at 9 bases. CDR3 length: 16 residues. CDR1 is SEHNR, CDR2 FQNEAQ, per germline (reference sequence). V trimming: 3 bases; J trimming: 2 bases; junction bases outside the gene matches: 5.

V is TRBV6-1 and J is TRBJ2-5, with D perhaps matching TRBD1 (6 bases). The CDR3 has 15 amino acids. Germline V gene data show CDR1 as MNHNS and CDR2 as SASEGT. V was trimmed by 4 bases and J by 3 bases, leaving 15 bases between them. CDR3 region: CASSASGNREETQYF. The CDR3 DNA follows: TGTGCCAGCAGTGCTTCGGGGAACAGGGAAGAGACCCAGTACTTC.

This clone showed up just once. The chain has TRBV9 and TRBJ2-1; no reliable D call. Germline V gene sequence: CDR1 SGDLS, CDR2 YYNGEE. This CDR3 is built from 13 residues. V was pared by 0 bases and J by 5 bases, with 6 bases between. For the CDR3, the DNA is TGTGCCAGCAGCGTAGGGCCACACAATGAGCAGTTCTTC. Its translation: CASSVGPHNEQFF.

This chain's CDR3 is CASSEGSTMNTEAFF. CDR3 sequence (DNA): TGCGCCAGCAGTGAGGGCAGTACAATGAACACTGAAGCTTTCTTT. The chain recombines TRBV10-1 with TRBJ1-1; D gene unclear. CDR1 and CDR2 from the germline V gene are WNHNN and SYGVQD (reference sequence). CDR3 length equals 15 residues. V shed 2 bases and J shed 0 bases, with 10 bases lying between them.

The chain recombines TRBV5-1 with TRBJ2-7; 7 positions match TRBD1. The J segment lost 3 bases and the V segment lost 3 bases, leaving 9 bases of the junction unmatched. The V gene's germline CDR1 is SGHRS and CDR2 YFSETQ. The CDR3 is made up of 15 amino acids. Here the CDR3 reads CASSSRQGRIYEQYF. DNA for the CDR3: TGCGCCAGCAGCTCGCGACAGGGTAGAATCTACGAGCAGTACTTC. The complete variable domain, with remaining parts taken from reference TRBV5-1 and TRBJ2-7, reads KAGVTQTPRYLIKTRGQQVTLSCSPISGHRSVSWYQQTPGQGLQFLFEYFSETQRNKGNFPGRFSGRQFSNSRSEMNVSTLELGDSALYLCASSSRQGRIYEQYFGPGTRLTVT.

The chain recombines TRBV28 with TRBJ1-1; TRBD1 matches 10 bases. Trimming took 7 bases from V and 5 from J; bases not matched to a gene: 4. The CDR3 runs to 13 residues. Germline CDR1 reads MDHEN; CDR2 reads SYDVKM. The CDR3 DNA sequence: TGTGCCAGCAACGACAGGGGGCGAACTGAAGCTTTCTTT. Its translation is CASNDRGRTEAFF.